Following are 10 T cell receptor beta chains from one sample sequenced in a study of OX40 agonist ivuxolimab in advanced cancers. Sequenced by immunoSEQ multiplex PCR; TCRdb stores in-frame clones only, minus some. In the table there are some 70,000 clones, approximately 80% of which are singletons. The sequencing here drew on CD4+ or CD8+ T cells sorted from blood, taken in a trial of the OX40 agonist ivuxolimab. The receptors come from an adult with an advanced solid tumor such as melanoma, head and neck, liver or kidney cancer.

CDR3 nucleotides: TGTGCCAGCAGCTTGGGGCGGGGGGTAGCCTACAATGAGCAGTTCTTC. Translated: CASSLGRGVAYNEQFF. The V and J genes are TRBV5-4 and TRBJ2-1; TRBD2 aligns across 8 bases. The CDR3 has 16 residues. Looked up from germline, CDR1 is SGHNT and CDR2 is YYREEE (reference sequence). The V gene end was trimmed by 0 bases and the J gene end by 2 bases; junction bases not matched to a gene: 4. Using reference TRBV5-4 and TRBJ2-1 for the parts outside the CDR3, the full variable domain is ETGVTQSPTHLIKTRGQQVTLRCSSQSGHNTVSWYQQALGQGPQFIFQYYREEENGRGNFPPRFSGLQFPNYSSELNVNALELDDSALYLCASSLGRGVAYNEQFFGPGTRLTVL.

In nucleotides, the CDR3 is TGTGCCTGGAGTGTTGACAGCTATGGCTACACCTTC. Protein: CAWSVDSYGYTF. The V and J genes are TRBV30 and TRBJ1-2, with a weak D call TRBD1 (5 bases). The CDR3 loop spans 12 amino acids. Between the trimmed V and J ends, which lost 0 bases and 4 bases, there was a span of 6 bases. Per germline, CDR1 GTSNPN and CDR2 SVGIG (reference sequence).

The V gene is TRBV5-6, the J gene TRBJ2-2; no firm D call. The CDR3 covers 15 residues. Trimming pared 2 bases from V and 7 bases from J, leaving 15 bases between. Germline-derived CDR1 and CDR2 are SGHDT and YYEEEE. This CDR3 is CASSFRWGRIGELFF. The CDR3 region has the DNA TGTGCCAGCAGCTTTAGATGGGGAAGGATCGGGGAGCTGTTTTTT.

This chain links TRBV10-1 with TRBJ1-2, with 11 bases lining up with TRBD1. The CDR3 spans 16 residues. V shed 8 bases, J shed 7 bases, and the junction held 15 bases outside the gene matches. Looked up from germline, CDR1 is WNHNN and CDR2 is SYGVQD (reference sequence). The CDR3 DNA reads as TGCGCCAGCCCAGTGCGAGGACAGGGGGCGCGGGGTGGCTACACCTTC. It yields the protein CASPVRGQGARGGYTF.

J is TRBJ1-1 and V is TRBV4-2; no reliable D call. This CDR3 contains 15 residues. Germline CDR1 is LGHNA and CDR2 is YNFKEQ. Trimming removed 4 bases from V and 4 bases from J, with 16 bases in between. CDR3 region: CASSRNKVVGTEAFF. In DNA, the CDR3 is TGTGCCAGCAGCCGAAATAAGGTTGTCGGCACTGAAGCTTTCTTT.

V usage is TRBV7-2 and J usage is TRBJ2-2, with no clear D. The ends were cut back, 1 base at V and 6 bases at J, with 12 bases in the middle. Germline CDR1 SGHTA, CDR2 FQGNSA. This CDR3 is built from 15 residues. CDR3 amino acids: CASSLVSRLAGELFF. Here the CDR3 DNA reads TGTGCCAGCAGCTTAGTGTCTAGATTGGCCGGGGAGCTGTTTTTT.

The table lists this clone with many counts. The V gene is TRBV7-9, the J gene TRBJ1-2; 7 nucleotides match TRBD1. This CDR3 has 14 amino acids. V lost 5 bases and J lost 4; bases outside the gene matches: 7. Germline CDR1 SEHNR, CDR2 FQNEAQ (reference sequence). CDR3 amino acids: CASSGADRVYGYTF. CDR3 coding DNA: TGTGCCAGCAGCGGGGCCGACAGGGTCTATGGCTACACCTTC.

The chain employs TRBV6-5 and TRBJ2-3; 7 nucleotides match TRBD2. This CDR3 contains 13 residues. Trimming at V came to 11 bases and at J to 3 bases, leaving 8 bases not matched to a gene. Germline V gene data show CDR1 as MNHEY and CDR2 as SVGAGI. The CDR3 region is CALAWGGTDTQYF. The CDR3, as DNA: TGTGCCCTAGCATGGGGGGGAACAGATACGCAGTATTTT.

The CDR3 region is CASASYIDRQWEETQYF. The CDR3 nucleotides are TGTGCCAGCGCCTCTTATATCGACAGACAGTGGGAAGAGACCCAGTACTTC. The chain combines TRBV5-6 with TRBJ2-5; D perhaps matches TRBD1 (5 bases). Germline CDR1 and CDR2: SGHDT and YYEEEE. This CDR3 is built from 17 residues. V lost 7 bases and J lost 3, with 25 bases in between.

This sequence joins TRBV6-6 and TRBJ1-1; D is uncertain. V was trimmed by 2 bases and J by 1 base, leaving 5 bases between them. In germline, CDR1 is MNHNY, CDR2 SVGAGI (reference sequence). The CDR3 has 13 amino acids. DNA for the CDR3: TGTGCCAGCAGTTACGATAGGAACACTGAAGCTTTCTTT. Translating it yields CASSYDRNTEAFF.